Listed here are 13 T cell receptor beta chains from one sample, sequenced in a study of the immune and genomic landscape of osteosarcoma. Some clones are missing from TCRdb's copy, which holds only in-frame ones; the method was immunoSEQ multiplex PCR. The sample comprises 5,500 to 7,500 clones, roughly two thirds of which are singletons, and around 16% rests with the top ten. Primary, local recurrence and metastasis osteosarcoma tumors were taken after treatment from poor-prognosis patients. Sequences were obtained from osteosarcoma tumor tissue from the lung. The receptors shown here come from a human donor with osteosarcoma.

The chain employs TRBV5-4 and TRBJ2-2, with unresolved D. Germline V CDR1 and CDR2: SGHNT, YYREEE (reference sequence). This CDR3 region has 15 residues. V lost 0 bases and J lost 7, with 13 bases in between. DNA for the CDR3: TGTGCCAGCAGCTTGGGAGGCCCCTTGGGCGGGGAGCTGTTTTTT. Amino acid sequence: CASSLGGPLGGELFF.

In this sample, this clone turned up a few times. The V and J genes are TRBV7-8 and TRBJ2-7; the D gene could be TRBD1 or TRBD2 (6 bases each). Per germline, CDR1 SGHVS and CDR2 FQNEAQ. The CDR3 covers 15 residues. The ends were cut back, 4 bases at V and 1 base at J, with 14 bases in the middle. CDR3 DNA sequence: TGTGCCAGCAGCTATCGACCGGGGGCTTCCTACGAGCAGTACTTC. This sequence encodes CASSYRPGASYEQYF.

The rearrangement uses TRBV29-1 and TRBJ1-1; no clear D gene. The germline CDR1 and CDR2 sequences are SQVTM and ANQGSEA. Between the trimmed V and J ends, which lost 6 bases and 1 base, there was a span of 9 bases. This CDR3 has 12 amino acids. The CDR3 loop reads CSVSAGNTEAFF. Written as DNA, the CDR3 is TGCAGCGTGAGCGCAGGGAACACTGAAGCTTTCTTT.

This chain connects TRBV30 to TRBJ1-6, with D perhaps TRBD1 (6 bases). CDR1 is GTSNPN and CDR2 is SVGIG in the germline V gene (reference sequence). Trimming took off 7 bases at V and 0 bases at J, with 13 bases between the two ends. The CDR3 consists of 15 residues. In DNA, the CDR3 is TGTGCCTACGTCTCGGACAGCTCCTATAATTCACCCCTCCACTTT. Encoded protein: CAYVSDSSYNSPLHF. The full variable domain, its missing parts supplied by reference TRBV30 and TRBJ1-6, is SQTIHQWPATLVQPVGSPLSLECTVEGTSNPNLYWYRQAAGRGLQLLFYSVGIGQISSEVPQNLSASRPQDRQFILSSKKLLLSDSGFYLCAYVSDSSYNSPLHFGNGTRLTVT.

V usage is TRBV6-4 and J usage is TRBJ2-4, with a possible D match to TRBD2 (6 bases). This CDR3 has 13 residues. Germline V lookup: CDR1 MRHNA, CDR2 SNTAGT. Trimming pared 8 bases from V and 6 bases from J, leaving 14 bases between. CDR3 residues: CASASDGGNIQYF. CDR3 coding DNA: TGTGCCAGCGCTAGCGACGGAGGAAACATTCAGTACTTC.

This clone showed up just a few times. The CDR3 is CASSLQGRTEAFF. The CDR3 DNA is TGTGCCAGCAGCCTACAGGGCCGGACTGAAGCTTTCTTT. The chain is built from TRBV13 and TRBJ1-1; TRBD1 is a possible D gene (6 bases). Germline CDR1 is PRHDT and CDR2 is FYEKMQ (reference sequence). Trimming took 5 bases from V and 5 from J, leaving 12 bases between them. CDR3 length equals 13 residues. Looking up the rest from reference TRBV13 and TRBJ1-1 gives the full variable domain: AAGVIQSPRHLIKEKRETATLKCYPIPRHDTVYWYQQGPGQDPQFLISFYEKMQSDKGSIPDRFSAQQFSDYHSELNMSSLELGDSALYFCASSLQGRTEAFFGQGTRLTVV.

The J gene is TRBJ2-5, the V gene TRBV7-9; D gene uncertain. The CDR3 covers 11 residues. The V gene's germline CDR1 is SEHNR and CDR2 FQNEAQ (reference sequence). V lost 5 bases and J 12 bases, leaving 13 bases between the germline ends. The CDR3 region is CASSAGPIEYF. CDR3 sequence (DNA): TGTGCCAGCAGCGCAGGACCGATCGAGTACTTC.

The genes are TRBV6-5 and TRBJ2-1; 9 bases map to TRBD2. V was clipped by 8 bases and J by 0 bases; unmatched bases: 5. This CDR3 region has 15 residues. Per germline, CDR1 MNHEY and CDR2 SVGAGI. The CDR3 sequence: CASSLTSGSYNEQFF. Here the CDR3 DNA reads TGTGCCAGCTCCCTGACTAGCGGCTCCTACAATGAGCAGTTCTTC.

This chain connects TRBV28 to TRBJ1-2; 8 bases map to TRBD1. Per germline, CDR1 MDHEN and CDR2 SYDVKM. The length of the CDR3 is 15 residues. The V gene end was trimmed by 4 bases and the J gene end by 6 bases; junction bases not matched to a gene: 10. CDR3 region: CASSYGQGGDHGYTF. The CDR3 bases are TGTGCCAGCAGTTACGGACAGGGAGGCGATCATGGCTACACCTTC.

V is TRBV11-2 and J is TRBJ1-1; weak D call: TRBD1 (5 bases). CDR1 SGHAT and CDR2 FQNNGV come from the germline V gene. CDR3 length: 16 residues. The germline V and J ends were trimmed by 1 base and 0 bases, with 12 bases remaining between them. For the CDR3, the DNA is TGTGCCAGCAGCTTAGGTTGGACGGACATGAACACTGAAGCTTTCTTT. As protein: CASSLGWTDMNTEAFF.

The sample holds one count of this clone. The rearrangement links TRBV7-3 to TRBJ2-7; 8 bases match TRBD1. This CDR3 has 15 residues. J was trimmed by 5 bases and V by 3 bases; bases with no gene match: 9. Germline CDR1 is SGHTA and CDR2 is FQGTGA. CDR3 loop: CASSFQGAVDHEQYF. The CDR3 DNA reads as TGTGCCAGCAGCTTCCAGGGGGCGGTGGACCACGAGCAGTACTTC.

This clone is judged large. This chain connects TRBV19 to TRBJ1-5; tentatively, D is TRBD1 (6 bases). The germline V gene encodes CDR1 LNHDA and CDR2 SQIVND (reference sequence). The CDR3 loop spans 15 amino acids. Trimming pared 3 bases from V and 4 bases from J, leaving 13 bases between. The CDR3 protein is CASSMSGDLNQPQHF. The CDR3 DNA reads TGTGCCAGTAGTATGTCAGGGGACTTGAATCAGCCCCAGCATTTT.

This CDR3 is CASRSQRGVLETQYF. The CDR3 DNA follows: TGTGCCAGCCGCAGCCAGAGAGGGGTTTTAGAGACCCAGTACTTC. This rearrangement joins TRBV7-6 to TRBJ2-5, with D perhaps being TRBD1 or TRBD2 (5 bases each). Germline CDR1 is SGHVS and CDR2 is FNYEAQ. Trimming took off 8 bases at V and 4 bases at J, with 20 bases between the two ends. The CDR3 contains 15 residues.